This entry concerns a single T cell receptor beta chain. The antigen is not known. The data belong to a study of cytomegalovirus exposure and HLA in healthy donors. Findings and limits, study-wide: The later analysis indicated that the majority of CMV-associated TCR beta chains appeared HLA-restricted. Versus the roughly 670-donor mean, an Asian-associated ancestry cluster reportedly showed fewer N-insertions in a later analysis.

The PCR used 60 Vbeta and 13 Jbeta primers. Sequencing used immunoSEQ multiplex PCR; TCRdb keeps in-frame clones, though not all of them. Counted here are under 200,000 clones, less than 80% occurring once; the ten biggest clones make up 0.65% to 0.95%. The CDR3 is 15 residues long. Germline V gene lookup returns CDR1 MNHEY and CDR2 SMNVEV (reference sequence). After removal of 5 bases from V and 10 bases from J, the junction contained 7 bases not matched to a gene. This receptor was identified in a female donor in good health and CMV-seronegative. Sequencing input: PBMCs. The J gene is TRBJ2-1, the V gene TRBV27; 14 bases line up with TRBD2. CDR3 sequence: CASSLGLAGVQEQFF. In DNA form, the CDR3 reads TGTGCCAGCAGTCTGGGACTAGCGGGAGTACAAGAGCAGTTCTTC.